These T cell receptor beta chains were read from a single sample in a study of CD8 T cells in Susac syndrome. Each CDR3 protein gets one entry after TCRdb re-called the immunoSEQ multiplex PCR reads with MiXCR. Counted here are 120,000 or so distinct CDR3 sequences, 90% to 95% occurring once; the ten biggest clones make up more than 0.095%. Sequenced: CD4+ T cells from PBMCs. The receptors were sampled from a human donor in good health. Each CDR3 is given with its conserved first and last residue. Part of the rows lack a size; the others show once, few, many or a class for expanded clones.

clone_size,v_call,cdr3_aa
once,TRBV25-1,CASRQANTGELFF
NA,TRBV19,CASSIPGQGTTNEKLFF
once,TRBV29-1,CSVGPARETQYF
NA,TRBV11-2,CASSLGSGVETQYF
once,TRBV20-1,CSAPTRLGQETQYF
once,TRBV19,CASSRPTGDPFF
NA,TRBV20-1,CSARESTHYEQYF
NA,TRBV3-1,CASRAGQLNTEAFF
NA,TRBV4-1,CASSPREGGNEQLF
NA,TRBV29-1,CSVAGTSGGDTQYF
NA,TRBV7-2,CASSSIGGYEQYF
NA,TRBV6-5,CASSYSGGQSKQFF
NA,TRBV20-1,CSARDLRTSYEQYF
once,TRBV5-1,CASSPDPSIYEQYF
NA,TRBV20-1,CSAGEAFF
NA,TRBV4-1,CASSPAGTSGRYEQFF
NA,TRBV7-2,CASSFSVTGELFF
NA,TRBV10-2,CASSAITGSNQPQHF
NA,TRBV7-2,CASSLEDRFGELFF
NA,TRBV20-1,CSAPVGADTQYF
NA,TRBV7-6,CASSSQGTTNEKLFF
NA,TRBV5-6,CASSFDPRRVNTEAFF
NA,TRBV5-1,CASSTGEGSGPQHF
NA,TRBV28,CASSPTARLADSYEQYF
NA,TRBV29-1,CSGLVETQYF
NA,TRBV29-1,CSVPGAASPGANVLTF
NA,TRBV12-3/TRBV12-4,CASSGGRGPGSYEQYF
NA,TRBV7-9,CASSPSGQGSHGYTF
NA,TRBV20-1,CSGEKNTEAFF
NA,TRBV5-1,CASSLDRHYGYTF
NA,TRBV2,CASRRDSIYGYTF
NA,TRBV9,CASSPREGAKNIQYF
NA,TRBV24-1,CATSDSGTYEQYF
NA,TRBV7-9,CASSLGDKTYEQYF
NA,TRBV5-4,CASTNRGSTDTQYF
NA,TRBV29-1,CSVQGQGKGTEAFF
NA,TRBV15,CATSTNSGGSYNEQFF
NA,TRBV6-5,CASSSLGTGRNQPQHF
NA,TRBV6-1,CASSPGLTGANVLTF
NA,TRBV3-1,CASSQEGVSGYGYTF
NA,TRBV7-2,CASSLISGQGMKAFF
NA,TRBV6-1,CASSADIENIQYF
NA,TRBV4-1,CASSQESSSGTYNEQFF
NA,TRBV20-1,CSASLAGTLFEQYF
NA,TRBV28,CASSRLAHEQYF
NA,TRBV7-9,CASSLVSGNYGYTF
NA,TRBV5-1,CASSLVKGDSSYNEQFF
NA,TRBV28,CASSSGLRSQHF
NA,TRBV28,CASSPWGTGGKNIQYF
NA,TRBV19,CASRRDTSTDTQYF
NA,TRBV18,CASSLRTGGTDTQYF
NA,TRBV5-1,CASSLEIDSSLRDTQYF
NA,TRBV5-1,CASSPGQGAPGYTF
NA,TRBV28,CASSSGLTDTQYF
NA,TRBV5-1,CASSGAGGAYEQYF